Presented here are 21 T cell receptor beta chains from one specimen sequenced in a study of shared clonotypes between healthy human individuals. Here immunoSEQ multiplex PCR was the method, and the copy in TCRdb shows in-frame clones only, minus some. The sample has 400,000 to 600,000 clones, 75% to 80% seen once. Specimen: PBMCs. The receptors shown here come from a middle-aged woman in good health. Some clones in this sample may be carry-over from other donors' samples.

The rearrangement links TRBV6-6 to TRBJ2-6; D not resolved. V lost 6 bases, J lost 0 bases, and 6 bases lay in between. Germline V gene data show CDR1 as MNHNY and CDR2 as SVGAGI (reference sequence). The CDR3 contains 14 residues. DNA for the CDR3: TGTGCCAGCAGCCTAAGCTCTGGGGCCAACGTCCTGACTTTC. Amino acid sequence: CASSLSSGANVLTF.

This chain joins TRBV4-3 and TRBJ2-2, with 10 bases matching TRBD2. The CDR3 extends over 17 amino acids. The junction had 5 bases not matched to a gene; V was cut back by 4 bases and J by 0 bases. Germline loops: CDR1 LGHNA, CDR2 YSLEER. CDR3 DNA sequence: TGCGCCAGCAGCCGAAAACTAGCGGGGACGAACACCGGGGAGCTGTTTTTT. Translation: CASSRKLAGTNTGELFF.

The sample holds one count of this clone. The chain joins TRBV7-9 to TRBJ1-1; no reliable D call. The germline gives CDR1 SEHNR, CDR2 FQNEAQ (reference sequence). CDR3 size: 13 residues. The V and J ends lost 1 base and 6 bases respectively, with 9 bases between them. The CDR3 loop is CASSLGYGAEAFF. The CDR3, as DNA: TGTGCCAGCAGCTTAGGATATGGCGCTGAAGCTTTCTTT. The complete variable domain, with remaining parts taken from reference TRBV7-9 and TRBJ1-1, reads DTGVSQNPRHKITKRGQNVTFRCDPISEHNRLYWYRQTLGQGPEFLTYFQNEAQLEKSRLLSDRFSAERPKGSFSTLEIQRTEQGDSAMYLCASSLGYGAEAFFGQGTRLTVV.

This clone has at least ten counts. The chain uses TRBV5-1 and TRBJ2-5; D remains ambiguous. Germline V gives CDR1 SGHRS, CDR2 YFSETQ. This CDR3 comprises 15 residues. Trimming removed 3 bases from V and 4 bases from J, with 16 bases in between. This CDR3 reads CASSSLGFPSETQYF. The CDR3, as DNA: TGCGCCAGCAGCTCCCTGGGGTTTCCCTCAGAGACCCAGTACTTC.

The rearrangement joins TRBV7-9 to TRBJ2-3; 12 nucleotides match TRBD2. The CDR3 runs 17 residues. V lost 4 bases to trimming and J lost 4 bases; unmatched junction nucleotides: 9. Looked up from germline, CDR1 is SEHNR and CDR2 is FQNEAQ (reference sequence). The CDR3 DNA sequence: TGTGCCAGCAGCTCGGGGACTAGCGGGCTAGCATCAGATACGCAGTATTTT. It specifies CASSSGTSGLASDTQYF. Full variable domain (rest looked up from reference TRBV7-9 and TRBJ2-3): DTGVSQNPRHKITKRGQNVTFRCDPISEHNRLYWYRQTLGQGPEFLTYFQNEAQLEKSRLLSDRFSAERPKGSFSTLEIQRTEQGDSAMYLCASSSGTSGLASDTQYFGPGTRLTVL.

The rearrangement links TRBV28 to TRBJ2-7; D may be TRBD1 or TRBD2 (5 bases each). Germline V gene sequence: CDR1 MDHEN, CDR2 SYDVKM. With 1 base removed from V and 3 bases from J, the gap between germline ends came to 10 bases. The CDR3 extends over 14 amino acids. The CDR3 nucleotides read TGTGCCAGCAGTTTATCCGGGACCAACTACGAGCAGTACTTC. Protein product: CASSLSGTNYEQYF. The full variable domain, rest sourced from reference TRBV28 and TRBJ2-7, is DVKVTQSSRYLVKRTGEKVFLECVQDMDHENMFWYRQDPGLGLRLIYFSYDVKMKEKGDIPEGYSVSREKKERFSLILESASTNQTSMYLCASSLSGTNYEQYFGPGTRLTVT.

The chain recombines TRBV10-3 with TRBJ2-5; 9 bases align to TRBD2. The V gene end was trimmed by 7 bases and the J gene end by 5 bases; junction bases not matched to a gene: 5. CDR1 is ENHRY, CDR2 SYGVKD, per germline. CDR3 length equals 13 residues. DNA of the CDR3: TGTGCCATCAAACTAGCGGGTAGCGAGACCCAGTACTTC. Translating gives CAIKLAGSETQYF.

This clone was detected once. A much larger clone lies a single base off, so this may be a read error. The chain recombines TRBV4-3 with TRBJ1-1; unclear D gene. CDR3 size: 15 residues. V gave up 7 bases and J gave up 5 bases, with 20 bases separating them. CDR1 and CDR2 (germline): LGHNA, YSLEER. The CDR3 region has the DNA TGCGCCAGCAACCGAACCTGGACCGGAGGTACTGAAGCTTTCTTT. Translated, it gives CASNRTWTGGTEAFF.

V usage is TRBV30 and J usage is TRBJ2-1; TRBD1 matches at 9 bases. CDR3 length: 13 amino acids. The trim removed 5 bases at V and 9 bases at J, leaving 8 bases unmatched. Germline loops: CDR1 GTSNPN, CDR2 SVGIG (reference sequence). The CDR3 sequence: CAWSRTGEGEQFF. As DNA, the CDR3 is TGTGCCTGGTCCCGGACAGGGGAGGGTGAGCAGTTCTTC.

Here the CDR3 reads CASSPSRTSEQFF. The CDR3 coding sequence is TGCGCCAGCAGCCCCTCGAGAACTTCGGAGCAGTTCTTC. This chain connects TRBV4-1 to TRBJ2-1; D gene unclear. This CDR3 region has 13 residues. Germline-derived CDR1 and CDR2 are MGHRA and YSYEKL. The V end lost 4 bases, the J end lost 10 bases, and 14 bases lay between the germline ends.

The chain carries TRBV30 and TRBJ2-3; D remains ambiguous. Germline assignment: CDR1 GTSNPN and CDR2 SVGIG (reference sequence). This CDR3 region has 13 residues. V gave up 1 base and J gave up 1 base, with 6 bases separating them. The CDR3 DNA follows: TGTGCCTGGAGTGATTTAGGCACAGATACGCAGTATTTT. It translates to CAWSDLGTDTQYF.

The chain employs TRBV18 and TRBJ2-7, with D unclear. The CDR3 spans 13 residues. Germline assignment: CDR1 KGHSH and CDR2 LQKENI. The V end lost 3 bases, the J end lost 0 bases, and 6 bases lay between the germline ends. CDR3 in amino acids: CASSPRASYEQYF. The CDR3 DNA reads TGTGCCAGCTCACCCCGGGCCTCCTACGAGCAGTACTTC.

The chain joins TRBV21-1 to TRBJ1-4; whether TRBD1, the table's D call, matches the DNA was not checked. TRBV21-1 is an annotated pseudogene. The CDR3 has 15 amino acids. CDR3 sequence: CASSPRSWTNEKLFF. The CDR3, as DNA: TGTGCCAGCAGCCCCAGGTCGTGGACAAACGAAAAACTGTTTTTT.

The chain uses TRBV6-5 and TRBJ2-3; D is undetermined. V was cut by 5 bases and J by 1 base, with 4 bases left in between. Germline V CDR1 and CDR2: MNHEY, SVGAGI. CDR3 length equals 12 residues. The CDR3 nucleotides read TGTGCCAGCAGTCGGGGCACAGATACGCAGTATTTT. It is translated as CASSRGTDTQYF.

The rearrangement links TRBV29-1 to TRBJ2-7; tentative D call: TRBD1 (7 bases). CDR1 is SQVTM and CDR2 is ANQGSEA in the germline V gene. The CDR3 extends over 14 amino acids. V gave up 0 bases and J gave up 6 bases, with 15 bases separating them. The CDR3 region is CSVEDRRGHPEQYF. In DNA form, the CDR3 reads TGCAGCGTTGAAGATCGGAGGGGGCACCCCGAGCAGTACTTC.

This chain joins TRBV19 and TRBJ1-3; D is undetermined. The CDR3 has 14 residues. Trimming left V 9 bases short and J 0 bases short, with 12 bases between. Germline V gene data show CDR1 as LNHDA and CDR2 as SQIVND (reference sequence). The CDR3 reads CASRDTLSGNTIYF. CDR3 DNA: TGTGCCAGCCGAGACACACTCTCTGGAAACACCATATATTTT.

V gene TRBV7-6 combines with J gene TRBJ1-2; D possibly corresponds to TRBD1 (6 bases). The germline V gene encodes CDR1 SGHVS and CDR2 FNYEAQ. Deletions cut 5 bases from V and 6 bases from J, with 19 bases between. The CDR3 covers 15 residues. The chain's CDR3 is CASSLEGGSVDGYTF. The CDR3 region has the DNA TGTGCCAGCAGCCTAGAAGGGGGTTCGGTAGATGGCTACACCTTC.

The genes are TRBV7-9 and TRBJ2-3; TRBD2 matches 9 bases. In germline, CDR1 is SEHNR, CDR2 FQNEAQ (reference sequence). This CDR3 spans 15 amino acids. V lost 5 bases to trimming and J lost 6 bases; unmatched junction nucleotides: 9. The CDR3: CASSPRVAGVDTQYF. The CDR3 DNA reads as TGTGCCAGCAGCCCTCGGGTAGCGGGAGTGGATACGCAGTATTTT.

The chain carries TRBV11-3 and TRBJ2-1; D is perhaps TRBD1 or TRBD2 (5 bases each). Germline loops: CDR1 SGHNT, CDR2 YENEEA. CDR3 length: 14 residues. V shed 2 bases and J shed 3 bases, with 8 bases lying between them. The CDR3 loop is CASSLRGDYNEQFF. The DNA for the CDR3 is TGTGCCAGCAGCTTAAGGGGAGACTACAATGAGCAGTTCTTC.

The J gene is TRBJ2-2, the V gene TRBV4-1, with a possible D match to TRBD1 (6 bases). Germline V CDR1 and CDR2: MGHRA, YSYEKL. The CDR3 covers 15 residues. V was clipped by 4 bases and J by 5 bases, with 14 bases between them. CDR3 sequence reads: CASSPSGVWTGELFF. The CDR3 DNA sequence: TGCGCCAGCAGCCCTTCAGGGGTTTGGACCGGGGAGCTGTTTTTT.

The genes are TRBV19 and TRBJ2-5; tentatively, D is TRBD1 or TRBD2 (6 bases each). The V and J ends lost 5 bases and 5 bases respectively, with 21 bases between them. CDR3 length: 16 residues. Germline V gene data show CDR1 as LNHDA and CDR2 as SQIVND (reference sequence). The CDR3 sequence is CASSGGPGLKAETQYF. The CDR3 DNA follows: TGTGCCAGTAGTGGGGGGCCCGGTCTTAAAGCGGAGACCCAGTACTTC.